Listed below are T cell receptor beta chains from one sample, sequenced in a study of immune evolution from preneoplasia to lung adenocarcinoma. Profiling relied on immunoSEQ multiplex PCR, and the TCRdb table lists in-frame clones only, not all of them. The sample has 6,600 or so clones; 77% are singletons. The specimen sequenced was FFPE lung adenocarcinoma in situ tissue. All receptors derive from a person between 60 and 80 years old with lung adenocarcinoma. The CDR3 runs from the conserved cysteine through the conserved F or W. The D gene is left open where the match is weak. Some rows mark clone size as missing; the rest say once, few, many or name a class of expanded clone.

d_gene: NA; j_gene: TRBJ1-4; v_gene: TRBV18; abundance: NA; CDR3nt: TGTGCCAGCTCACCACTAGACGGGGCTAATGAAAAACTGTTTTTT; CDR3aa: CASSPLDGANEKLFF
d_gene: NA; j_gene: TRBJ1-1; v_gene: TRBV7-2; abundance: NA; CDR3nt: TGTGCCAGCAGCTTAAATGTGAAGGCTTTCTTT; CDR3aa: CASSLNVKAFF
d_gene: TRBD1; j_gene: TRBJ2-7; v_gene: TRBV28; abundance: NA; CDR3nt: TGTGCCAGCAGTGCCGGGACAGGGTTCTACGAGCAGTACTTC; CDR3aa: CASSAGTGFYEQYF
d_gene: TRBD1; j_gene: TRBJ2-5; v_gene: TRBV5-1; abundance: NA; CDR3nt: TGCGCCAGCAGCTTGGGTTACAGGGGGCCGGAGACCCAGTACTTC; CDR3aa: CASSLGYRGPETQYF
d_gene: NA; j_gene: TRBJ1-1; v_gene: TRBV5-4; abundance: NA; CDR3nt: TGTGCCAGCAGCCCCGATCTGGGGACAAGAAATGAAGCTTTCTTT; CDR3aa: CASSPDLGTRNEAFF
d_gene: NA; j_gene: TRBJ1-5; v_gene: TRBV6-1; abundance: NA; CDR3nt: TGTGCCAGCACCCTAAGACAGGTTTCCCAGCCCCAGCATTTT; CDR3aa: CASTLRQVSQPQHF
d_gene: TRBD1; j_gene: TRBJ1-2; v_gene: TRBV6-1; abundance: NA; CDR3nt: TGTGCCAGCAGTGAATCGATTCAGGGGGCCGCGGATGGCTACACCTTC; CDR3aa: CASSESIQGAADGYTF
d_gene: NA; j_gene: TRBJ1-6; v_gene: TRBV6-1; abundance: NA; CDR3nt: TGTGCCAGCAGTGAAAGAGGGGACTATAATTCACCCCTCCACTTT; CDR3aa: CASSERGDYNSPLHF
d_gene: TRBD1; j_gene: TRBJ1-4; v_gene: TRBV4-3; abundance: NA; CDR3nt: TGCGCCAGCAGCCAAGATAGGGGGTCAGGGGGGAATGAAAAACTGTTTTTT; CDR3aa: CASSQDRGSGGNEKLFF
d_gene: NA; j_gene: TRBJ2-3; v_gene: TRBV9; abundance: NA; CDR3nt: TGTGCCAGCAGCGGGGGGGCCTATACGCAGTATTTT; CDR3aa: CASSGGAYTQYF
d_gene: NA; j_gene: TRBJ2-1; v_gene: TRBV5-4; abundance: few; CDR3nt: TGTGCCAGCAGCCAAACGGGACACCTTAACAATGAGCAGTTCTTC; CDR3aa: CASSQTGHLNNEQFF
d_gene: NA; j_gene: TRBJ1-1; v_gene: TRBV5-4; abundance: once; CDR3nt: TGTGCCAGCAGCTTGCACTATTACACTGAAGCTTTCTTT; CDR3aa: CASSLHYYTEAFF
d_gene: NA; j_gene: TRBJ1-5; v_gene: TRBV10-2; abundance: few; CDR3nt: TGCGCCAGCAGTGTGGGGGGACAGCCCCAGCATTTT; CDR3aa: CASSVGGQPQHF
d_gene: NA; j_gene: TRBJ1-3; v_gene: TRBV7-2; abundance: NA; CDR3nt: TGTGCCAGCAGCGTGGGGGCAGGTGGAAACACCATATATTTT; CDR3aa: CASSVGAGGNTIYF
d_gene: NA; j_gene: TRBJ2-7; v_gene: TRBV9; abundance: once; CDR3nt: TGTGCCAGCAGCCAAGAGGGGTTGCTTGACGAGCAGTACTTC; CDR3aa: CASSQEGLLDEQYF
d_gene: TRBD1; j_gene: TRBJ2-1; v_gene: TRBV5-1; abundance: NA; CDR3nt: TGCGCCAGCAGCTTGGGACTCTGGGACAGGCTAGGCAATGAGCAGTTCTTC; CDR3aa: CASSLGLWDRLGNEQFF
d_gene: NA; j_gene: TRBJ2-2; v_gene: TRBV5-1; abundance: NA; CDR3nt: TGCGCCAGCAGCTTGGGAAGTTACACCGGGGAGCTGTTTTTT; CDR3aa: CASSLGSYTGELFF
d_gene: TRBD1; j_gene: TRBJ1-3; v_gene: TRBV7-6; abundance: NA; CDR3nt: TGTGCCAGCAGCCCTACAGGGGTCGGAAACACCATATATTTT; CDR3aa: CASSPTGVGNTIYF
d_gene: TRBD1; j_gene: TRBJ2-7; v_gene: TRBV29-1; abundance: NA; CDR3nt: TGCAGCGTTGAATTCGCCACAGGGGTAGGGCAGTACTTC; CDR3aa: CSVEFATGVGQYF
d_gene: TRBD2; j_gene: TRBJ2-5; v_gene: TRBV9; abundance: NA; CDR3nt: TGTGCCAGCAGCGGGGTAGCGGGGACCGGAGAGACCCAGTACTTC; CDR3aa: CASSGVAGTGETQYF
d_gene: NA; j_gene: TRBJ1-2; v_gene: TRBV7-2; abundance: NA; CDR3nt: TGTGCCAGCAGCAGAGGCGGGGGGCTCTATGGCTACACCTTC; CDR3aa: CASSRGGGLYGYTF
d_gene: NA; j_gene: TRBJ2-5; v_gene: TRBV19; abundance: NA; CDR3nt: TGTGCCAGTAGTAATCCCGGGGGCGCTAACGCAGAGACCCAGTACTTC; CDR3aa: CASSNPGGANAETQYF
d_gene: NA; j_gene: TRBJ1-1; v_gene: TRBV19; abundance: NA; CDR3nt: TGTGCCAGTAGTACGTCGGGGGTCACTGAAGCTTTCTTT; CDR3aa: CASSTSGVTEAFF
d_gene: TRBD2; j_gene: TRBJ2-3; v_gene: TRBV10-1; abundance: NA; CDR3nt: TGCGCCAGCACCCACGGACTAGCGGGGCCGCAGTATTTT; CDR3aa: CASTHGLAGPQYF
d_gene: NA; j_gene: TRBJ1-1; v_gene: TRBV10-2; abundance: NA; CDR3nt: TGCACCAGCATCCGAGGGGTTATGAACACTGAAGCTTTCTTT; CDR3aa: CTSIRGVMNTEAFF
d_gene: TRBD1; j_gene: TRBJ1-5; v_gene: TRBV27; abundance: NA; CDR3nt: TGTGCCAGCAGTTACAGGGGCAGTCAGCCCCAGCATTTT; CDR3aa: CASSYRGSQPQHF
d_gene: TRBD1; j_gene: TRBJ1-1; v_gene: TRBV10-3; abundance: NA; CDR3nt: TGTGCCAGCAGTTACCCCTCAGGGGGCGTCGATGAAGCTTTCTTT; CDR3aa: CASSYPSGGVDEAFF
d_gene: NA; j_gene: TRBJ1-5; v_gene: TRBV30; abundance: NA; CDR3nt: TGTGCCTGGAGTGTACGGACAAATCAGCCCCAGCATTTT; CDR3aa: CAWSVRTNQPQHF
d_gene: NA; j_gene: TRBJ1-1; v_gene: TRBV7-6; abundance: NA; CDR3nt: TGTGCCAGCAGCTCTTCGACCGGGGACACTGAAGCTTTCTTT; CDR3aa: CASSSSTGDTEAFF
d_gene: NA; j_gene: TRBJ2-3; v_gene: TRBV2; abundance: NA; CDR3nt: TGTGCCAGCGAAGGGAAGTCAGATACGCAGTATTTT; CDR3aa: CASEGKSDTQYF
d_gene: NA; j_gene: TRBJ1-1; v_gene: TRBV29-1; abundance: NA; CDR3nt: TGCAGCGTACGGCACACTGAAGCTTTCTTT; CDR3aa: CSVRHTEAFF
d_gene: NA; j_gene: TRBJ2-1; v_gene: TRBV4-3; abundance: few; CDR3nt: TGCGCCAGCAGCCAAGATCTCCCGAGCCGGATTAGCTCCTACAATGAGCAGTTCTTC; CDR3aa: CASSQDLPSRISSYNEQFF
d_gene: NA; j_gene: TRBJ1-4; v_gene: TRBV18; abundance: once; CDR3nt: TGTGCCAGCTCACCGGGGGCCTCTAATGAAAAACTGTTTTTT; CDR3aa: CASSPGASNEKLFF
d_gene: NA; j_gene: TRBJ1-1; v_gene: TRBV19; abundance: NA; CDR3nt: TGTGCCAGTAGTATCGGCCAGGGTGCTTTGAACACTGAAGCTTTCTTT; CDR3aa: CASSIGQGALNTEAFF
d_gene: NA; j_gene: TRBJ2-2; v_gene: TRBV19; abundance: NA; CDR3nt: TGTGCCAGTACGCCGGGACAAGTCACCGGGGAGCTGTTTTTT; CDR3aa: CASTPGQVTGELFF
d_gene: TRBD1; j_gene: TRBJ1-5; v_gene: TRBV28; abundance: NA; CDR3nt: TGTGCCAGCAGGTCAGGGGGAAGCAATCAGCCCCAGCATTTT; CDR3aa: CASRSGGSNQPQHF
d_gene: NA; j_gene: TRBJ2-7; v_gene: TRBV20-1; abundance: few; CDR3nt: TGCAGTGCTAGCCGGGCCTACGAGCAGTACTTC; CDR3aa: CSASRAYEQYF
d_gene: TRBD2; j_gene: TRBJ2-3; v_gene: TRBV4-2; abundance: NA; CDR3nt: TGTGCCAGCAGCCAAGACCCTAGCGGTGGCACAGATACGCAGTATTTT; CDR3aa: CASSQDPSGGTDTQYF
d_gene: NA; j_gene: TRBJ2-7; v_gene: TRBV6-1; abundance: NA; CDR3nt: TGTGCCAGCAGTGATCCGGGACGAGGCTACGAGCAGTACTTC; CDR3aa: CASSDPGRGYEQYF
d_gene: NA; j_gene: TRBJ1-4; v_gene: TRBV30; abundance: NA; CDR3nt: TGTGCCTGGCTCCACGAGGTGGCAGATGAAAAACTGTTTTTT; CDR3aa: CAWLHEVADEKLFF
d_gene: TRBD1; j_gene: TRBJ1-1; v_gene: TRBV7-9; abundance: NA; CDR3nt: TGTGCCAGCAGCCCCGGGACAGGGGTTCTGGAAGCTTTCTTT; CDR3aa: CASSPGTGVLEAFF
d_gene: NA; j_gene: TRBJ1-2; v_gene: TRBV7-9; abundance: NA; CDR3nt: TGTGCCAGCAGCCCCGGCCAGCAGGCGCTCTATGGCTACACCTTC; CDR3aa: CASSPGQQALYGYTF
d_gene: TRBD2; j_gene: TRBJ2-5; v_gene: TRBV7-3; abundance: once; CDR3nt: TGTGCCAGCAGCCCGACGGGACTAGCGAGCGAGACCCAGTACTTC; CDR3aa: CASSPTGLASETQYF
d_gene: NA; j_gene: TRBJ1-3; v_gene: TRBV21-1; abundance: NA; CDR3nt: TGTGCCAGCAGCAAAGTGGATGACAATCGATCTGGAAACACCATATATTTT; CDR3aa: CASSKVDDNRSGNTIYF
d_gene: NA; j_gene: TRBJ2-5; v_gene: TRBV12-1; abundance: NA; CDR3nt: TGTGCCAGCAGCTTCCCGGAAAGGGGAGAGACCCAGTACTTC; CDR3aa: CASSFPERGETQYF
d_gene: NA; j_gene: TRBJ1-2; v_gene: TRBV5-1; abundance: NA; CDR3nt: TGCGCCAGCAGCCAGTCAGCATCAAACTATGGCTACACCTTC; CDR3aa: CASSQSASNYGYTF
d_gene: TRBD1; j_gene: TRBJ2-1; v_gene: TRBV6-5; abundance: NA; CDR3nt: TGTGCCAGCAGTTACGCCGGGACAGGCTACAATGAGCAGTTCTTC; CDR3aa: CASSYAGTGYNEQFF
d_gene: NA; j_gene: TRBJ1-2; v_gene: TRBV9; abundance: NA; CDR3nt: TGTGCCAGCAGCGTAGAACAGAACTATGGCTACACCTTC; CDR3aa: CASSVEQNYGYTF
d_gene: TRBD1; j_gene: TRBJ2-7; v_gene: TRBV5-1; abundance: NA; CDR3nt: TGCGCCAGCAGCTTGTCGGGACAGTCCTTCGAGCAGTACTTC; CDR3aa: CASSLSGQSFEQYF
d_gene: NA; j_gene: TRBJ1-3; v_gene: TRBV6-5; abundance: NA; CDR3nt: TGTGCCAGCAGTTTGAACCGATTCTCTGGAAACACCATATATTTT; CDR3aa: CASSLNRFSGNTIYF
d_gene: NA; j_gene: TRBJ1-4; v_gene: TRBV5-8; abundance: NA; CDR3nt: TGTGCCAGCAGCTTGAGCCAGGGGTTGAGGAAGGAAAAACTGTTTTTT; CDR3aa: CASSLSQGLRKEKLFF
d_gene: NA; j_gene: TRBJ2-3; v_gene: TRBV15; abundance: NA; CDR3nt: TGTGCCACCAGCAGACGCGACAGCACAGATACGCAGTATTTT; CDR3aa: CATSRRDSTDTQYF
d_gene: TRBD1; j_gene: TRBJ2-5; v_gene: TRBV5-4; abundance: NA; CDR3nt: TGTGCCAGCAGCTCGGGACAGTGGGTGAGGACCCAGTACTTC; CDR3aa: CASSSGQWVRTQYF
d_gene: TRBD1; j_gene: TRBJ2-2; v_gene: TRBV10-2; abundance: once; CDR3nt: TGCGCCAGCAGTGACCGGACAGGGCTCGACACCGGGGAGCTGTTTTTT; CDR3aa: CASSDRTGLDTGELFF
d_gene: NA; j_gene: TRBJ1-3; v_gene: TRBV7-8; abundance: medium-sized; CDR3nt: TGTGCCAGCAGCTCGAGGACGGCTAGCTCTGGAAACACCATATATTTT; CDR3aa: CASSSRTASSGNTIYF
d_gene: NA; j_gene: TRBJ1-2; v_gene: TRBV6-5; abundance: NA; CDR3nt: TGTGCCAGCAGTTCACAGGGTATTGAAGGCTACACCTTC; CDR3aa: CASSSQGIEGYTF
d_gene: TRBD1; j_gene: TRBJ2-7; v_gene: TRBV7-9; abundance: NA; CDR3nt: TGTGCCAGCAGCTACGGGACAGGCGAGCAGTACTTC; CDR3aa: CASSYGTGEQYF